This T cell receptor (beta chain) was identified in a study of T cells in Graves' hyperthyroidism and ophthalmopathy (dated by TCRdb to the late 2010s). Regarding the research as a whole: Peripheral blood samples were taken at the time of initial diagnosis, prior to any treatment. To identify TCR V-J signatures that set the groups apart, the researchers used a discovery cohort of about a hundred patients, made up of around 42 with Graves' ophthalmopathy and 55 to 65 with stable Graves' hyperthyroidism. After blood sampling, hyperthyroidism patients were treated with methimazole at a starting dose of 30 mg daily, and ophthalmopathy patients were treated with high-dose intravenous methylprednisolone. In roughly six Graves' hyperthyroidism patients, the study also compared T-cell repertoires from thyroid tissue with T-cell repertoires from blood. An independent validation cohort of around 19 hyperthyroidism patients and 17 patients who later progressed to ophthalmopathy tested prospective prediction of ophthalmopathy. According to the paper, TCR Vbeta CDR3 sequencing was carried out on some 130 peripheral blood samples, which came from 40 to 45 ophthalmopathy, around 75 hyperthyroidism and 17 progressor patients. The 85 to 100 discovery patients were randomly split 7:3 into training and test sets.

This clonotype was picked up many times. Its antigen remains undetermined. Base-call qualities are not available, and no considerably larger clone is one nucleotide away. The TCR beta CDR3 regions were amplified from RNA transcripts. A first-round RT-PCR of the TCR CDR3 used the HTBI primer set with the Qiagen OneStep RT-PCR kit. Libraries were constructed in a second round of multiplex PCR, after which size selection and purification were performed. Paired-end sequencing of the libraries was performed with 100 bp reads on an Illumina HiSeq2000. From the authors' description of their analysis: SOAPnuke was used to process the raw data, removing reads that contained adapters or uncalled bases, had a mean Phred below 15, or lacked an exact match to the constant primer or identifier. COPE v1.2.5 was used to merge high-quality paired reads, and clonotypes were defined as unique nucleotide sequences. Clonotypes were aligned to IMGT TRBV, TRBD and TRBJ reference segments using MiTCR v1.1. Analysis was restricted to V-J combinations with a frequency above 0.0001, which covered 99.2% of repertoires. A TCS score was defined as the ratio between F50 (clonal expansion) and ExV (chaos), using BLOSUM62-based TCRdist between CDR3 peptides within each V-J. Welch's t-statistics and random forest reduced 450 to 600 V-J features to roughly 13, which were used in a naive Bayes classifier (R e1071). TCRdb ran its own pipeline on the public reads, namely fastp trimming at Q25 and MiXCR clone calling, and kept in-frame beta chains. Each CDR3 protein appears once, grouped with its most common genes and DNA. Here the V and J calls rest on TCRdb's processing, not on the authors' analysis. The sample table lists about 420,000 distinct CDR3 sequences, roughly 15% of them with a count of one. The ten largest clones add up to approximately 5.3% of the sample.

The paper's findings and limits, for the study overall: In validation, the model predicted progression to ophthalmopathy a median of about 6.8 months before onset, with approximately 68% sensitivity and 72.22% specificity. A 13 V-J signature model separated ophthalmopathy from stable hyperthyroidism, with 87.88% sensitivity and approximately 81% specificity in cross-validation and 80%/75% in testing. Sample size was not statistically predetermined, and investigators were not blinded to group allocation. Most expanded thyroid clonotypes (frequency above 0.001) were also detected in blood, suggesting blood repertoires may reflect thyroid immune responses.

Stable Graves' hyperthyroidism was defined as no progression to ophthalmopathy during 18 months of follow-up. Hyperthyroidism patients were newly diagnosed, with disease duration under 2 months, and aged 18 to 65 years. The study excluded patients with uncontrolled infections, other autoimmune diseases, pregnancy or lactation. Diagnoses were established on the basis of clinical symptoms, serum thyroxine and TRAb, thyroid ultrasound, and orbital computed tomography. Ficoll-Paque density gradient centrifugation was used to isolate PBMCs from around 10 ml of fresh peripheral blood. Total RNA was extracted using Trizol reagent, and RNA quality was assessed on an Agilent 2100 Bioanalyzer. Spanning cysteine to phenylalanine, the CDR3 consists of 15 amino acids. Of the read, only the CDR3 DNA is kept; its 45 bases are in frame from base 1. The germline V gene provides CDR1 LGHNA and CDR2 YSLEER. V loses 4 bases at its end and J loses 6 bases; junction bases beyond the gene matches: 8.

This TCR derives from a woman aged 18-29 years with Graves' hyperthyroidism. The material sequenced was blood. The sequence joins TRBV4-3 to TRBJ2-1, with 8 bases in between that match TRBD2. The CDR3 protein: CASSRAGLVSNEQFF. The DNA reads as follows: TGCGCCAGCAGCCGAGCGGGACTAGTAAGCAATGAGCAGTTCTTC.